This T cell receptor (beta chain) was recovered during a study of a mutant IDH1 vaccine in newly diagnosed glioma. Study-level background: The start of vaccination came 4-6 weeks after radiotherapy alone, or with temozolomide cycles.

TCRdb keeps only in-frame clones here, not all; method: immunoSEQ multiplex PCR. Among about 50,000 clones listed, roughly 84% were seen once. Germline CDR1 reads MGHRA; CDR2 reads YSYEKL. CDR3 length: 14 amino acids. With 0 bases removed from V and 6 bases from J, the gap between germline ends came to 10 bases. Concerning this clone itself: Its antigen is currently unknown.

Time point here: week 47, end of study. Alongside topical imiquimod, each dose of vaccine comprised 300 ug of mutant IDH1 20-mer peptide. The chain carries TRBV4-1 and TRBJ2-3; D gene unclear. This sample comprised PBMCs, obtained from a glioma patient whose treatment included an IDH1 peptide vaccine. The sequence derives from a woman aged 25 to 39 with glioma. Some clones in this sample may be carry-over from other donors' samples. The CDR3 protein is CASSQDHGHDTQYF. The CDR3, as DNA: TGCGCCAGCAGCCAAGATCATGGGCACGATACGCAGTATTTT.